These 30 T cell receptor beta chains share one sample of origin, sequenced in a study of OX40 agonist ivuxolimab in advanced cancers. Sequencing was performed with immunoSEQ multiplex PCR; in TCRdb, only in-frame clones are kept and a portion is missing. The sample shows tens of thousands of clones, 77% of them seen only once. Source: CD4+ or CD8+ T cells sorted from blood, taken in a trial of the OX40 agonist ivuxolimab. These TCRs come from an adult with an advanced solid tumor such as melanoma, head and neck, liver or kidney cancer.

Only a few counts were recorded for this clone. The chain has TRBV18 and TRBJ1-2; 7 positions agree with TRBD1. CDR1 KGHSH and CDR2 LQKENI come from the germline V gene. After removal of 5 bases from V and 4 bases from J, the junction contained 4 bases not matched to a gene. CDR3 length: 13 amino acids. CDR3 sequence reads: CASSRQGSYGYTF. The CDR3 region has the DNA TGTGCCAGCTCAAGACAGGGAAGCTATGGCTACACCTTC.

The V call is TRBV5-6, the J call TRBJ2-7, with D unresolved. V lost 1 base, J lost 0 bases, and 11 bases lay in between. Germline V gene lookup returns CDR1 SGHDT and CDR2 YYEEEE. This CDR3 contains 15 residues. The CDR3 bases are TGTGCCAGCAGCTTGTTAGTACGGCACTCCTACGAGCAGTACTTC. Translation gives CASSLLVRHSYEQYF.

V and J are TRBV5-1 and TRBJ2-7, with D maybe TRBD1 (8 bases). The CDR3 has 14 residues. Per the germline V gene, CDR1 is SGHRS and CDR2 is YFSETQ. V was pared by 1 base and J by 2 bases, with 10 bases between. The CDR3 DNA reads TGCGCCAGCAGCTTGACAGGGGGGGCCTACGAGCAGTACTTC. This translates into CASSLTGGAYEQYF. Based on the CDR3 plus reference TRBV5-1 and TRBJ2-7, the full variable domain is KAGVTQTPRYLIKTRGQQVTLSCSPISGHRSVSWYQQTPGQGLQFLFEYFSETQRNKGNFPGRFSGRQFSNSRSEMNVSTLELGDSALYLCASSLTGGAYEQYFGPGTRLTVT.

This clone appeared a few times. The chain combines TRBV6-5 with TRBJ1-3; D unresolved. Looked up from germline, CDR1 is MNHEY and CDR2 is SVGAGI. V lost 10 bases and J lost 0, with 7 bases in between. The CDR3 length is 12 residues. The CDR3: CATIFSGNTIYF. CDR3 sequence (DNA): TGTGCCACCATTTTCTCTGGAAACACCATATATTTT.

The rearrangement uses TRBV2 and TRBJ2-5, with 8 bases matching TRBD1. The CDR3 extends over 16 amino acids. The V and J ends lost 5 bases and 5 bases, in that order; junction bases with no gene match: 13. Germline lookup yields CDR1 SNHLY and CDR2 FYNNEI. CDR3 coding DNA: TGTGCCAGCAGTCAATGGACAGGGCTCGGCGATGAGACCCAGTACTTC. Translating gives CASSQWTGLGDETQYF. Drawing the rest from reference TRBV2 and TRBJ2-5, the complete variable domain is EPEVTQTPSHQVTQMGQEVILRCVPISNHLYFYWYRQILGQKVEFLVSFYNNEISEKSEIFDDQFSVERPDGSNFTLKIRSTKLEDSAMYFCASSQWTGLGDETQYFGPGTRLLVL.

This clone was observed a handful of times. The chain joins TRBV11-3 to TRBJ2-1; 9 nucleotides align to TRBD1. The V segment lost 5 bases and the J segment 5 bases; nucleotides outside the gene matches: 10. Germline V gives CDR1 SGHNT, CDR2 YENEEA. CDR3 length: 16 residues. In DNA, the CDR3 is TGTGCCAGCAGCCCTAGATTAGGACAGGGGAACAATGAGCAGTTCTTC. It specifies CASSPRLGQGNNEQFF.

This clone came up a few times. This chain uses TRBV10-3 with TRBJ1-1; 7 nucleotides line up with TRBD1. Germline CDR1 is ENHRY and CDR2 is SYGVKD. With 11 bases clipped from V and 4 bases from J, the junction kept 16 bases outside the gene matches. The CDR3 length is 15 residues. The CDR3 sequence is CASRGYGTEGTEAFF. DNA for the CDR3: TGTGCCTCAAGGGGCTACGGGACAGAGGGCACTGAAGCTTTCTTT.

The table lists this clone with a few counts. The CDR3, as DNA: TGTGCCAGCAGTGGACAGGAGAACTATGGCTACACCTTC. It specifies CASSGQENYGYTF. This rearrangement joins TRBV2 to TRBJ1-2; D may be TRBD1 (6 bases). Trimming pared 4 bases from V and 2 bases from J, leaving 8 bases between. The CDR3 sequence is 13 residues long. Germline values: CDR1 SNHLY, CDR2 FYNNEI.

The V gene is TRBV6-5, the J gene TRBJ1-1; D gene ambiguous. The CDR3 is made up of 13 amino acids. CDR1 MNHEY and CDR2 SVGAGI come from the germline V gene. Trimming cost V 2 bases and J 1 base, with 5 bases left between them. The CDR3 here is CASSYMGNTEAFF. In DNA form, the CDR3 reads TGTGCCAGCAGTTACATGGGGAACACTGAAGCTTTCTTT.

V and J are TRBV18 and TRBJ2-3; a weak D match, TRBD1 (6 bases). Trimming shortened V by 3 bases and J by 2 bases, and 12 bases separated the two germline ends. The CDR3 runs 15 residues. Germline loops: CDR1 KGHSH, CDR2 LQKENI. The CDR3, as DNA: TGTGCCAGCTCACCCGACAGGTTGTACACAGATACGCAGTATTTT. Protein product: CASSPDRLYTDTQYF.

This chain links TRBV7-2 with TRBJ1-2; 7 nucleotides align to TRBD1. Per germline, CDR1 SGHTA and CDR2 FQGNSA. The CDR3 loop spans 16 amino acids. V shed 5 bases and J 8 bases; nucleotides not matched to a gene: 17. The CDR3 spells CASSPPRGGKGGGYTF. DNA of the CDR3: TGTGCCAGCAGCCCCCCGAGAGGGGGCAAAGGGGGCGGCTACACCTTC. Variable domain in full (rest from reference TRBV7-2 and TRBJ1-2): GAGVSQSPSNKVTEKGKDVELRCDPISGHTALYWYRQSLGQGLEFLIYFQGNSAPDKSGLPSDRFSAERTGGSVSTLTIQRTQQEDSAVYLCASSPPRGGKGGGYTFGSGTRLTVV.

This clone was seen once. This rearrangement joins TRBV11-2 to TRBJ1-2; perhaps TRBD1 as D (5 bases). The CDR3 spans 13 residues. CDR1 SGHAT and CDR2 FQNNGV come from the germline V gene. Trimming removed 4 bases from V and 4 bases from J, with 10 bases in between. CDR3 protein: CASSSGSRYGYTF. CDR3 DNA: TGTGCCAGCAGCTCAGGGTCCCGCTATGGCTACACCTTC.

This chain joins TRBV4-3 and TRBJ2-1; 7 nucleotides agree with TRBD2. The V and J ends lost 1 base and 3 bases, in that order; junction bases with no gene match: 9. This CDR3 spans 17 amino acids. Germline loops: CDR1 LGHNA, CDR2 YSLEER. CDR3 amino acids: CASSQAKGLTYYNEQFF. The DNA for the CDR3 is TGCGCCAGCAGCCAAGCGAAGGGACTAACGTACTACAATGAGCAGTTCTTC.

This chain joins TRBV5-6 and TRBJ1-2; D not certain. Trimming stripped 0 bases from V and 3 bases from J, with 6 bases between. CDR1 SGHDT and CDR2 YYEEEE come from the germline V gene. CDR3 length: 13 amino acids. This chain's CDR3 is CASSLAGDYGYTF. DNA of the CDR3: TGTGCCAGCAGCTTGGCTGGGGACTATGGCTACACCTTC.

The chain joins TRBV5-5 to TRBJ1-1; D call uncertain. Germline V lookup: CDR1 SGHKS, CDR2 YYEKEE (reference sequence). The length of the CDR3 is 14 residues. V was pared by 2 bases and J by 0 bases, with 8 bases between. Written as DNA, the CDR3 is TGTGCCAGCAGCTTAGGACCGCTGAACACTGAAGCTTTCTTT. Its translation is CASSLGPLNTEAFF.

This chain connects TRBV15 to TRBJ2-6, with D uncertain. The CDR3 loop spans 14 amino acids. CDR1 and CDR2 from the germline V gene are LNHNV and YYDKDF (reference sequence). V dropped 2 bases and J dropped 0 bases, with 2 bases sitting between them. CDR3 amino acids: CATSRISGANVLTF. CDR3 in DNA: TGTGCCACCAGCAGAATCTCTGGGGCCAACGTCCTGACTTTC.

This chain uses TRBV7-9 with TRBJ2-1; the D gene is possibly TRBD2 (5 bases). The length of the CDR3 is 16 residues. The V end was cut by 5 bases, the J end by 6 bases, with 20 bases between. CDR1 and CDR2 (germline): SEHNR, FQNEAQ (reference sequence). Here the CDR3 DNA reads TGTGCCAGCAGCCCTCCTACTAGACCGCTCCGCAATGAGCAGTTCTTC. This codes for CASSPPTRPLRNEQFF. The full variable domain, completed using reference TRBV7-9 and TRBJ2-1, is DTGVSQNPRHKITKRGQNVTFRCDPISEHNRLYWYRQTLGQGPEFLTYFQNEAQLEKSRLLSDRFSAERPKGSFSTLEIQRTEQGDSAMYLCASSPPTRPLRNEQFFGPGTRLTVL.

In this sample, this clone turned up a few times. V gene TRBV5-1 combines with J gene TRBJ1-2; D uncertain. Germline V gives CDR1 SGHRS, CDR2 YFSETQ. The length of the CDR3 is 12 residues. Trimming shortened V by 0 bases and J by 6 bases, and 6 bases separated the two germline ends. CDR3 in amino acids: CASSLGENGYTF. The CDR3 coding sequence is TGCGCCAGCAGCTTGGGAGAGAATGGCTACACCTTC.

This clone has just a few counts. The V and J genes are TRBV28 and TRBJ2-1; maybe TRBD2 (6 bases). The CDR3 consists of 16 residues. V lost 6 bases and J lost 10, with 25 bases in between. Per the germline V gene, CDR1 is MDHEN and CDR2 is SYDVKM. The CDR3 sequence is CASSLPGSRGSIEQFF. CDR3 coding DNA: TGTGCCAGCAGCCTCCCGGGGAGTCGGGGGAGTATCGAGCAGTTCTTC.

V gene TRBV5-1 combines with J gene TRBJ2-2; possible D gene TRBD2, 5 bases. CDR1 and CDR2 (germline): SGHRS, YFSETQ. The V and J ends lost 0 bases and 5 bases respectively, with 11 bases between them. The CDR3 sequence is 15 residues long. The CDR3 nucleotides are TGCGCCAGCAGCTTGGGGACTCGCGGGACCGGGGAGCTGTTTTTT. It encodes CASSLGTRGTGELFF.

J is TRBJ1-1 and V is TRBV5-1; D is undetermined. Germline CDR1 and CDR2: SGHRS and YFSETQ. V lost 5 bases, J lost 0 bases, and 11 bases lay in between. The CDR3 spans 14 residues. CDR3 region: CASRGTSLNTEAFF. For the CDR3, the DNA is TGCGCCAGCAGGGGTACGAGTTTGAACACTGAAGCTTTCTTT.

This chain uses TRBV19 with TRBJ2-5; D possibly corresponds to TRBD2 (6 bases). The V gene lost 5 bases and the J gene lost 2 bases, with 9 bases spanning the gap. Germline V gene data show CDR1 as LNHDA and CDR2 as SQIVND (reference sequence). The CDR3 sequence is 13 residues long. The CDR3 is CASSLATQETQYF. The DNA of the CDR3 is TGTGCCAGTAGTCTAGCGACACAAGAGACCCAGTACTTC.

The chain is built from TRBV6-6 and TRBJ1-2, with 8 nucleotides matching TRBD1. Germline assignment: CDR1 MNHNY and CDR2 SVGAGI (reference sequence). With V trimmed by 2 bases and J by 8 bases, 1 base remained unmatched. The CDR3 extends over 12 amino acids. The chain's CDR3 is CASSYDRGGYTF. The CDR3, as DNA: TGTGCCAGCAGTTACGACAGGGGCGGCTACACCTTC.

This clone was seen a single time. The J gene is TRBJ1-1, the V gene TRBV10-3, with a weak D call TRBD1 (5 bases). The CDR3 extends over 12 amino acids. The V end was cut by 7 bases, the J end by 1 base, with 7 bases between. Germline CDR1 ENHRY, CDR2 SYGVKD. The CDR3 DNA is TGTGCCATCAAACAGGCGAACACTGAAGCTTTCTTT. Its protein is CAIKQANTEAFF.

This chain joins TRBV29-1 and TRBJ1-2; possibly TRBD1 for D (6 bases). The V end lost 6 bases, the J end lost 2 bases, and 13 bases lay between the germline ends. The CDR3 totals 13 residues. From germline, CDR1 is SQVTM and CDR2 ANQGSEA. The CDR3 region has the DNA TGCAGCGTCAACAGGGATGACAACTATGGCTACACCTTC. It yields the protein CSVNRDDNYGYTF.

This clone turned up a few times. The chain combines TRBV20-1 with TRBJ2-1; D gene uncertain. Germline V CDR1 and CDR2: DFQATT, SNEGSKA (reference sequence). CDR3 length: 11 residues. Trimming shortened V by 6 bases and J by 3 bases, and 6 bases separated the two germline ends. The CDR3 sequence is CSAPIYNEQFF. Here the CDR3 DNA reads TGCAGTGCCCCAATCTACAATGAGCAGTTCTTC.

The chain links TRBV28 to TRBJ2-7; D might be TRBD1 (5 bases). The CDR3 covers 17 residues. Germline V lookup: CDR1 MDHEN, CDR2 SYDVKM. Deletions cut 4 bases from V and 0 bases from J, with 19 bases between. The CDR3: CASSSDTWTSRSYEQYF. In DNA form, the CDR3 reads TGTGCCAGCAGTTCCGATACCTGGACATCCCGCTCCTACGAGCAGTACTTC.

The chain is built from TRBV6-1 and TRBJ1-1; TRBD1 aligns across 9 bases. With 1 base clipped from V and 1 base from J, the junction kept 7 bases outside the gene matches. CDR1 and CDR2 (germline): MNHNS, SASEGT. This CDR3 has 17 amino acids. This chain's CDR3 is CASSEGTGGRRNTEAFF. CDR3 DNA sequence: TGTGCCAGCAGTGAAGGTACAGGGGGCAGGAGGAACACTGAAGCTTTCTTT.

The V call is TRBV19, the J call TRBJ1-3, with D possibly being TRBD1 (5 bases). Germline loops: CDR1 LNHDA, CDR2 SQIVND (reference sequence). The CDR3 has 16 amino acids. Trimming left V 9 bases short and J 0 bases short, with 18 bases between. For the CDR3, the DNA is TGTGCCAGCCTCCCGGGGCAGGTCTTCTCTGGAAACACCATATATTTT. It yields the protein CASLPGQVFSGNTIYF.

The gene calls are TRBV7-8 and TRBJ1-2; 8 nucleotides agree with TRBD1. Trimming took 3 bases from V and 4 from J; bases not matched to a gene: 7. This CDR3 comprises 15 residues. Germline CDR1 reads SGHVS; CDR2 reads FQNEAQ. CDR3 residues: CASSLAQGASYGYTF. CDR3 in DNA: TGTGCCAGCAGCTTGGCGCAGGGGGCTAGCTATGGCTACACCTTC.